This T cell receptor beta chain was sequenced during a study of blood T cell repertoires in COVID-19. Study-level background: COVID-19 samples from acute and convalescent phases originated in the United States, Italy and Spain. T cells, B-cell-depleted T cells, or PBMCs provided the cDNA or gDNA that served as material.

V was shortened by 3 bases and J by 4 bases, with 10 bases between the two germline ends. Germline V gene data show CDR1 as DFQATT and CDR2 as SNEGSKA (reference sequence). The CDR3 is made up of 12 amino acids. In the authors' workflow: The authors estimated nucleated cell counts from reference gene primer amplification. Assay used: immunoSEQ multiplex PCR; TCRdb lists only in-frame clones, some missing. V, J and clone size derive from that table, while D and trimming were established from the DNA sequence. The profile shows about 180,000 clones, about 88% of them singletons. The TCR was taken from a woman under 40 with active or convalescent COVID-19. The rearrangement joins TRBV20-1 to TRBJ2-7, with D unclear. Input material: peripheral blood. As DNA, the CDR3 is TGCAGTGCTAGTTCCAGCGCGTACGAGCAGTACTTC. This sequence encodes CSASSSAYEQYF.